This TCR beta chain was captured by sequencing in a study of blood T cell repertoires in COVID-19. Study context: The United States, Italy and Spain provided the acute and convalescent COVID-19 samples. From T cells, B-cell-depleted T cells, or PBMCs came the material, which was cDNA or gDNA.

In the source study's methods: For nucleated cells, counts were estimated from reference gene primer amplification. Some clones are missing from TCRdb's copy, which holds only in-frame ones; the method was immunoSEQ multiplex PCR. The V and J calls and clone size were taken over from that table, and D and trimming were inferred from the DNA. The sample has around 160,000 clones; around 81% are singletons. This CDR3 spans 14 amino acids. V was pared by 2 bases and J by 6 bases, with 6 bases of the junction left unmatched. CDR1 and CDR2 from the germline V gene are SNHLY and FYNNEI. The sequenced sample consisted of peripheral blood. The clonotype was recovered from a man between 60 and 70 years old with active or convalescent COVID-19. The V gene is TRBV2, the J gene TRBJ2-7; 8 bases agree with TRBD2. Here the CDR3 DNA reads TGTGCCAGCAGTGAACAGCGGGAGATTAGCGAGCAGTACTTC. Protein product: CASSEQREISEQYF. The full variable domain, with the rest looked up from reference TRBV2 and TRBJ2-7, is EPEVTQTPSHQVTQMGQEVILRCVPISNHLYFYWYRQILGQKVEFLVSFYNNEISEKSEIFDDQFSVERPDGSNFTLKIRSTKLEDSAMYFCASSEQREISEQYFGPGTRLTVT.